One sample yielded the 8 T cell receptor beta chains listed below, sequenced in a study of regulatory T cells in long-lasting Graves disease (TCRdb year 2021). What this sample's time point label stands for: newly diagnosed GD, antithyroid drugs for less than 3 months. For both TCR sequencing and RNA sequencing, RNA was extracted from PBMCs in TRIzol. Library creation used multiplex PCR. The instrument was an Illumina HiSeq 4000. CDR3 regions were amplified by Arm-PCR with iRepertoire HTBI primers to construct TCR beta libraries. The public reads were reanalyzed by TCRdb: fastp trimming at Q25, MiXCR alignment, in-frame beta chains only. Rows are unified per CDR3 protein, each entry keeping the most common DNA and genes. This sample has about 420,000 distinct CDR3 sequences in its table, and about 15% of those were observed once. Of the sample, about a quarter is held by the ten largest clones. This sample also belongs to another study, concerning T cells in Graves' hyperthyroidism and ophthalmopathy.

This material consisted of peripheral blood mononuclear cells (PBMCs), taken at new diagnosis, from a patient treated with antithyroid drugs. All receptors come from a woman aged 18-29 years with Graves disease. Donor details come from another sample of the same person, matched by shared clones.

This clonotype was counted a few times. V and J are TRBV7-2 and TRBJ2-7, with a possible D match to TRBD1 (7 bases). Germline assignment: CDR1 SGHTA and CDR2 FQGNSA. Deletions cut 2 bases from V and 1 base from J, with 12 bases between. The length of the CDR3 is 15 residues. CDR3 DNA: TGTGCCAGCAGCTTAAGGGCGGGACAGTCCTACGAGCAGTACTTC. Translated: CASSLRAGQSYEQYF.

This clonotype was found many times. V and J are TRBV20-1 and TRBJ2-7, with D perhaps TRBD1 or TRBD2 (5 bases each). V shed 6 bases and J shed 2 bases, with 20 bases lying between them. The CDR3 runs to 15 residues. The germline CDR1 and CDR2 sequences are DFQATT and SNEGSKA (reference sequence). CDR3 protein: CSARRSRDGPYEQYF. The CDR3 DNA reads TGCAGTGCCAGGAGGTCCCGGGACGGACCCTACGAGCAGTACTTC.

The sample holds many counts of this clonotype. The V and J genes are TRBV28 and TRBJ2-1; maybe TRBD2 (6 bases). V lost 0 bases and J lost 0, with 15 bases in between. Germline V gene sequence: CDR1 MDHEN, CDR2 SYDVKM. The CDR3 runs to 18 residues. CDR3 sequence reads: CASSLWVLGGTSYNEQFF. CDR3 bases: TGTGCCAGCAGTTTATGGGTTCTGGGCGGGACCTCCTACAATGAGCAGTTCTTC.

The chain combines TRBV5-6 with TRBJ2-3, with D perhaps TRBD1 or TRBD2 (5 bases each). Trimming pared 2 bases from V and 4 bases from J, leaving 14 bases between. CDR1 is SGHDT and CDR2 is YYEEEE in the germline V gene. This CDR3 contains 15 residues. In DNA, the CDR3 is TGTGCCAGCAGCTTCAAGGGACCAGCCCCAGATACGCAGTATTTT. The encoded protein is CASSFKGPAPDTQYF.

The chain has TRBV20-1 and TRBJ1-5, with D hard to call. V lost 5 bases and J 2 bases, leaving 13 bases between the germline ends. CDR1 DFQATT and CDR2 SNEGSKA come from the germline V gene (reference sequence). This CDR3 has 14 amino acids. The CDR3 loop reads CSAWTVSGNQPQHF. CDR3 coding DNA: TGCAGTGCTTGGACGGTTTCGGGCAATCAGCCCCAGCATTTT.

This clonotype has a handful of counts. This chain joins TRBV19 and TRBJ2-7, with 9 bases fitting TRBD1. The CDR3 consists of 15 residues. V was clipped by 9 bases and J by 3 bases; unmatched bases: 12. Germline V gene lookup returns CDR1 LNHDA and CDR2 SQIVND (reference sequence). CDR3 protein: CASRPRDRVDYEQYF. CDR3 coding DNA: TGTGCCAGCCGCCCGCGGGACAGGGTTGACTACGAGCAGTACTTC.

This clonotype was seen ten or more times. The chain couples TRBV7-9 to TRBJ1-1, with 8 bases fitting TRBD1. This CDR3 comprises 13 residues. After removal of 5 bases from V and 8 bases from J, the junction contained 7 bases not matched to a gene. Per the germline V gene, CDR1 is SEHNR and CDR2 is FQNEAQ (reference sequence). The CDR3 coding sequence is TGTGCCAGCAGCCCAGGCCACAGGGGGGAAGCTTTCTTT. It translates to CASSPGHRGEAFF.

The V and J genes are TRBV10-3 and TRBJ2-7; D gene uncertain. The germline gives CDR1 ENHRY, CDR2 SYGVKD. V was shortened by 0 bases and J by 2 bases, with 2 bases between the two germline ends. This CDR3 is 12 amino acids long. The CDR3 DNA follows: TGTGCCATCAGTGAGTCGGCCTACGAGCAGTACTTC. Amino acids: CAISESAYEQYF.